This TCR beta chain was documented in a study of shared clonotypes between healthy human individuals. About the study: A donor's plate count was three for CD4 naive and three for CD4 memory; CD8 naive had two and CD8 memory one.

As concerns this clone: The same CDR3 can be traced to other DNA sequences in this sample.

Per the original data handling: Without quality scores, immunoSEQ junctional reads could not be filtered like full-length reads. Assay used: immunoSEQ multiplex PCR; TCRdb lists only in-frame clones, some missing. V and J calls and clone size come straight from that table; D and trimming were deduced from the DNA. Here the sample spans under 2,000,000 clones, about 95% being singletons. The CDR3 extends over 14 amino acids. CDR1 MNHNS and CDR2 SASEGT come from the germline V gene. Trimming took off 1 base at V and 2 bases at J, with 6 bases between the two ends. CD45RO-negative CD8 cells positively selected for CCR7 made up the naive population, which excluded terminally differentiated effector memory CD45RA+ cells.

The chain links TRBV6-1 to TRBJ1-5, with D tentatively TRBD1 (6 bases). Material for sequencing was naive CD8+ T cells sorted from blood. The clonotype originates from a man between 18 and 29 years old in good health. CDR3 DNA: TGTGCCAGCAGTGAAGGGACAGGCAATCAGCCCCAGCATTTT. Amino acids: CASSEGTGNQPQHF.